A selection of T cell receptor beta chains follows, all from one sample in a study of beta chain features in type 1 diabetes. Using immunoSEQ multiplex PCR, the repertoire was profiled, and TCRdb retains in-frame clones only, with some absent. This sample carries around 240,000 clones, 9.6% of them seen once, and the ten largest clones take about 0.037%. Material for sequencing was naive CD4+ T cells from blood. The receptors originated from a woman aged 18-30 years in good health. Both conserved end residues are part of each CDR3. A clone size is listed for some rows: how often the clone was seen (once, few, many), or a class if it is expanded.

V	size	CDR3
TRBV6-6	NA	CASSWTPYEQYF
TRBV5-1	few	CASSPGTSETGELFF
TRBV5-8	NA	CASSPGTGYNEQFF
TRBV27	NA	CASSRSRRQGFNSPLHF
TRBV5-5	few	CASSLASGRFDEQFF
TRBV5-1	NA	CASSLRPGQGTGELFF
TRBV5-1	NA	CASSLTVIAGGGEQFF
TRBV9	few	CASSVTTGTYGYTF
TRBV5-1	NA	CASRPNYGQAGGYTF
TRBV28	NA	CASRTANWGTEAFF
TRBV5-6	few	CASSLTKLGLSSYNEQFF
TRBV6-5	NA	CASSYSSGNTIYF
TRBV30	NA	CAWSRGGLETQYF
TRBV7-2	few	CASSYKTSAVSYEQYF
TRBV18	NA	CASLQDTGVVNGAVAEQFF